This is a list of T cell receptor beta chains from one sample in a study of tumor T cells in aggressive B-cell lymphoma. Repertoires were generated with immunoSEQ multiplex PCR, while TCRdb's copy carries only in-frame clones and drops some. The repertoire holds about 1,600 clones, with about 90% as singletons. The sample was tumor tissue. The receptors stem from an adult with diffuse large B cell lymphoma. The CDR3 runs from the conserved cysteine through the conserved F or W. The D gene is left open where the match is weak. The size field is filled for only some rows; it gives once, few, many or a size class.

D,V,J,size,length,DNA,CDR3
-,TRBV16,TRBJ2-3,-,14,TGTGCCAGCAGCCAATTTGCGCTCACAGATACGCAGTATTTT,CASSQFALTDTQYF
TRBD2,TRBV5-1,TRBJ2-7,once,19,TGCGCCAGCAGCTTGCTCTCTAGCGGGAGTTCAAAATCGGGCTACGAGCAGTACTTC,CASSLLSSGSSKSGYEQYF
-,TRBV6-6,TRBJ2-1,-,15,TGTGCCAGCAGTTACGGGCTAGCTGATGCGAACGAGCAGTTCTTC,CASSYGLADANEQFF
TRBD1,TRBV5-1,TRBJ2-1,-,15,TGCGCCAGCAGCTTCGACAGGGGGTTCTACAATGAGCAGTTCTTC,CASSFDRGFYNEQFF
-,TRBV7-3,TRBJ1-1,-,13,TGTGCCAGCAGCTTATTGCTACACACTGAAGCTTTCTTT,CASSLLLHTEAFF
-,TRBV21-1,TRBJ2-7,-,17,TGTGCCAGCAGCAAGACTGTAAGGACAGGGGCATTCTACGAGCAGTACTTC,CASSKTVRTGAFYEQYF
-,TRBV11-3,TRBJ2-7,-,13,TGTGCCAGCAGCTTGGGGGGAAGCTACGAGCAGTACTTC,CASSLGGSYEQYF
-,TRBV7-9,TRBJ2-3,-,14,TGTGCCAGCAGCTTAGGGAGGAGCACAGATACGCAGTATTTT,CASSLGRSTDTQYF
TRBD2,TRBV27,TRBJ2-5,-,13,TGTGCCAGCAGTTTATCGGGCGGGGGGACCCAGTACTTC,CASSLSGGGTQYF
-,TRBV9,TRBJ2-1,-,15,TGTGCCAGCAGCCCCCGACAGGGAGGAGGCAATGAGCAGTTCTTC,CASSPRQGGGNEQFF
-,TRBV6-1,TRBJ1-2,-,19,TGTGCCAGCAGTGGACCGGAGGGCCGTCAGGGCTACCGTTTCTATGGCTACACCTTC,CASSGPEGRQGYRFYGYTF
-,TRBV7-9,TRBJ2-1,-,14,TGTGCCAGCAGCCCCCCGGGCTCCTACAATGAGCAGTTCTTC,CASSPPGSYNEQFF
-,TRBV5-1,TRBJ2-7,-,12,TGCGCCAGCAGCTTACACCCCTACGAGCAGTACTTC,CASSLHPYEQYF
TRBD2,TRBV7-8,TRBJ2-7,-,14,TGTGCCAGCAGCTTGGGCGGGAGCTTGAACGAGCAGTACTTC,CASSLGGSLNEQYF
TRBD2,TRBV7-2,TRBJ2-7,-,15,TGTGCCAGCAGCCCCGGTGGAGCGGGGGACTACGAGCAGTACTTC,CASSPGGAGDYEQYF
TRBD1,TRBV19,TRBJ1-4,-,16,TGTGCCAGTAGCTTTCGGACCCAGGGGGCTTCGGAAAAACTGTTTTTT,CASSFRTQGASEKLFF
-,TRBV29-1,TRBJ1-2,-,12,TGCAGCTCGGGAAGCCGGGCCATGGGCTACACCTTC,CSSGSRAMGYTF
TRBD1,TRBV6-1,TRBJ2-7,-,13,TGTGCCAGCAGTGTCGGGGACAGGGGTCCGCAGTACTTC,CASSVGDRGPQYF
-,TRBV6-5,TRBJ1-1,-,13,TGTGCCAGCAGTTACTCGATGGTGAGTGAAGCTTTCTTT,CASSYSMVSEAFF
TRBD1,TRBV29-1,TRBJ2-7,-,13,TGCAGCGTTACCGGGACAGGGGCCTACGAGCAGTACTTC,CSVTGTGAYEQYF
-,TRBV7-9,TRBJ2-7,-,15,TGTGCCAGCAGCCCGCATAGCTTGGGCTCCTACGAGCAGTACTTC,CASSPHSLGSYEQYF
-,TRBV7-9,TRBJ2-7,once,16,TGTGCCAGCAGCCCCCTTACCGGGAGAGGAACCTACGAGCAGTACTTC,CASSPLTGRGTYEQYF
TRBD2,TRBV7-8,TRBJ2-2,-,17,TGTGCCAGCAGCGACCGGGGAGGGAGAAAATCCGCCGGGGAGCTGTTTTTT,CASSDRGGRKSAGELFF
-,TRBV29-1,TRBJ2-2,-,13,TGCAGCGTTGAGCAAGCTACGACCGGGGAGCTGTTTTTT,CSVEQATTGELFF
TRBD1,TRBV6-1,TRBJ2-2,once,14,TGTGCCAGCAGTGAAGTAGGGGGCAACGGGGAGCTGTTTTTT,CASSEVGGNGELFF
TRBD1,TRBV27,TRBJ2-7,-,14,TGTGCCAGCAGTTTCGGGACAGGATCCTACGAGCAGTACTTC,CASSFGTGSYEQYF